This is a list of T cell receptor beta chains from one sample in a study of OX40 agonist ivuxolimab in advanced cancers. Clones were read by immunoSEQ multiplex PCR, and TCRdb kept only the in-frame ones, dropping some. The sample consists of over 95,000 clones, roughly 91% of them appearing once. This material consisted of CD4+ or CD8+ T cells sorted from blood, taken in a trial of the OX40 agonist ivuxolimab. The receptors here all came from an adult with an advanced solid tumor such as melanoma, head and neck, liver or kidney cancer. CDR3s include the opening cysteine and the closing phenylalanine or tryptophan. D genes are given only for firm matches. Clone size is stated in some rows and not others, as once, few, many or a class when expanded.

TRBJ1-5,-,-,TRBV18,CASSSYGALNQPQHF,TGTGCCAGCTCGTCCTATGGGGCTCTCAATCAGCCCCAGCATTTT
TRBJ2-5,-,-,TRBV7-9,CASSSGSGVRQETQYF,TGTGCCAGCAGCTCAGGGTCGGGAGTAAGGCAAGAGACCCAGTACTTC
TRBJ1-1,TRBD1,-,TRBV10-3,CAISGTGLNTEAFF,TGTGCCATCAGTGGGACAGGCCTGAACACTGAAGCTTTCTTT
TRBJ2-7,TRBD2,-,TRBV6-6,CASSYSGGDREQYF,TGTGCCAGCAGTTACTCGGGAGGGGACCGCGAGCAGTACTTC
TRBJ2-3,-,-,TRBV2,CASSVGLGLLDTQYF,TGTGCCAGCAGTGTGGGCTTGGGGCTCTTAGATACGCAGTATTTT
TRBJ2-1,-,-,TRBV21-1,CASSKMSGTGNRNNEQFF,TGTGCCAGCAGCAAAATGTCCGGGACAGGGAATCGAAACAATGAGCAGTTCTTC
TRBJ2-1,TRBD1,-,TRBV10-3,CAISRDRVVNEQFF,TGTGCCATCAGTCGGGACAGGGTTGTCAATGAGCAGTTCTTC
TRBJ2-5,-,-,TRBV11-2,CASSLYGGGETQYF,TGTGCCAGCAGCTTATACGGGGGCGGAGAGACCCAGTACTTC
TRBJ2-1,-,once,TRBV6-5,CASSLYGRLGNEQFF,TGTGCCAGCAGTCTATACGGGCGCTTAGGGAATGAGCAGTTCTTC
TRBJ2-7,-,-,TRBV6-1,CASRVSTFGEQYF,TGTGCCAGCAGAGTTTCTACCTTCGGGGAGCAGTACTTC
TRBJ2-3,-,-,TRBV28,CASSSGSTDTQYF,TGTGCCAGCAGTAGCGGGAGCACAGATACGCAGTATTTT
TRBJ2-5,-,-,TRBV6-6,CASSYSKETQYF,TGTGCCAGCAGTTACTCGAAAGAGACCCAGTACTTC
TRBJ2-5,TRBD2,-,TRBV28,CASSLPGRLAETQYF,TGTGCCAGCAGTTTGCCGGGCAGACTAGCGGAGACCCAGTACTTC
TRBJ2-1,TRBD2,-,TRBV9,CASSEGPRGRGNEQFF,TGTGCCAGCAGCGAGGGACCCCGCGGGAGGGGTAATGAGCAGTTCTTC
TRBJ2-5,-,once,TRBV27,CASSPSRGPAGLQETQYF,TGTGCCAGCAGCCCATCTCGAGGACCAGCGGGCCTCCAAGAGACCCAGTACTTC
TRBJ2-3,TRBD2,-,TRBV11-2,CASSPDAGASTDTQYF,TGTGCCAGCAGCCCCGACGCGGGAGCGAGCACAGATACGCAGTATTTT
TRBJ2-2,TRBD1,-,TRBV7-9,CASRDRVRELFF,TGTGCCAGCAGAGACAGGGTCCGGGAGCTGTTTTTT
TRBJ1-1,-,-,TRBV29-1,CSVILLGSVTEAFF,TGCAGCGTTATTCTTCTGGGATCTGTCACTGAAGCTTTCTTT
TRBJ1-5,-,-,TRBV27,CASSGTRNQPQHF,TGTGCCAGCAGTGGGACGAGAAATCAGCCCCAGCATTTT
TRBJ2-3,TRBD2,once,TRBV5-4,CASSASGRGSGDTQYF,TGTGCCAGCAGCGCCAGCGGGAGAGGTTCAGGAGATACGCAGTATTTT
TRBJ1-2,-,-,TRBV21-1,CASSKLKIGQLLVYGYTF,TGTGCCAGCAGCAAACTGAAAATAGGACAGCTACTAGTCTATGGCTACACCTTC
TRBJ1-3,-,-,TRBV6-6,CASSYSWNSGNTIYF,TGTGCCAGCAGTTACTCCTGGAACTCTGGAAACACCATATATTTT
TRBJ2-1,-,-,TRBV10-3,CAIKRASYNEQFF,TGTGCCATCAAGAGAGCATCCTACAATGAGCAGTTCTTC
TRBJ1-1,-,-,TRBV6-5,CASSTGSLGNTEAFF,TGTGCCAGCAGCACAGGAAGTTTGGGGAACACTGAAGCTTTCTTT
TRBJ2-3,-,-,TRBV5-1,CASSLVGERSDTQYF,TGCGCCAGCAGCTTGGTGGGGGAGAGGTCAGATACGCAGTATTTT
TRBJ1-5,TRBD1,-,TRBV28,CASGQGNQPQHF,TGTGCCAGCGGACAGGGTAATCAGCCCCAGCATTTT
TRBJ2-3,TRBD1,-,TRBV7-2,CASSITGGSTDTQYF,TGTGCCAGCAGCATAACAGGGGGCAGCACAGATACGCAGTATTTT
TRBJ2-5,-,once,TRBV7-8,CASSLALIAGAQETQYF,TGTGCCAGCAGCTTAGCCCTAATCGCAGGGGCTCAAGAGACCCAGTACTTC
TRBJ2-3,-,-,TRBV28,CASSYGRTSTDTQYF,TGTGCCAGCAGTTATGGACGGACAAGCACAGATACGCAGTATTTT
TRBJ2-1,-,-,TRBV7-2,CASSASGSSYNEQFF,TGTGCCAGCAGCGCCTCCGGGAGCTCCTACAATGAGCAGTTCTTC
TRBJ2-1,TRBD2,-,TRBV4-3,CASSADGSGRGEQFF,TGCGCCAGCAGCGCAGATGGGAGCGGGAGAGGTGAGCAGTTCTTC